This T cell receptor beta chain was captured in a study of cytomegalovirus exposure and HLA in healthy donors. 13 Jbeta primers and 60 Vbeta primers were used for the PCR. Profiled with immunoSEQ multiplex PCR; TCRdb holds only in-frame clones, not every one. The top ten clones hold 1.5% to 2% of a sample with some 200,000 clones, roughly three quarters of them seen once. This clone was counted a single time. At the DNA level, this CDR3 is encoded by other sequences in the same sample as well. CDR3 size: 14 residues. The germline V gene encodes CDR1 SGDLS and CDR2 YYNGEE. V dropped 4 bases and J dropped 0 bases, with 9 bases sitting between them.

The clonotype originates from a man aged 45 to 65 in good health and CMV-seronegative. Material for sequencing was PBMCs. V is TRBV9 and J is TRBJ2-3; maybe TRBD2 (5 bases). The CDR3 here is CASSTRTSTDTQYF. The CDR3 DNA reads TGTGCCAGCAGCACCCGGACTAGCACAGATACGCAGTATTTT.